These 7 T cell receptor beta chains originate from one sample sequenced in a study of shared clonotypes between healthy human individuals. Profiled with immunoSEQ multiplex PCR; TCRdb holds only in-frame clones, not every one. The sample includes roughly 2,300,000 clones, 85% to 95% of them seen just once. Sequencing input: naive CD4+ T cells from PBMCs. The sample's subset: CD45RA+ positively selected. These TCRs come from a man younger than 35 in good health. Some clones in this sample may be carry-over from other donors' samples.

This rearrangement joins TRBV10-1 to TRBJ2-4; D remains unclear. This CDR3 has 16 residues. V was trimmed by 7 bases and J by 0 bases, leaving 16 bases between them. Germline V gene data show CDR1 as WNHNN and CDR2 as SYGVQD (reference sequence). The CDR3 coding sequence is TGCGCCAGCAAGGGTTTAGGCCGGTTAGCCAAAAACATTCAGTACTTC. Residues: CASKGLGRLAKNIQYF.

V and J are TRBV15 and TRBJ2-1; 8 nucleotides line up with TRBD1. After removal of 0 bases from V and 5 bases from J, the junction contained 12 bases not matched to a gene. The CDR3 consists of 18 residues. Germline V gene sequence: CDR1 LNHNV, CDR2 YYDKDF (reference sequence). The DNA of the CDR3 is TGTGCCACCAGCAGAGATAAGATGGGACAGGTTGTCGACAATGAGCAGTTCTTC. Amino acid sequence: CATSRDKMGQVVDNEQFF.

This chain links TRBV6-1 with TRBJ2-3; D possibly corresponds to TRBD2 (6 bases). The CDR3 length is 16 residues. Germline CDR1 is MNHNS and CDR2 is SASEGT. The V gene lost 2 bases and the J gene lost 0 bases, with 12 bases spanning the gap. The CDR3 sequence: CASSEIYAGSTDTQYF. In nucleotides, the CDR3 is TGTGCCAGCAGTGAAATATACGCGGGGAGCACAGATACGCAGTATTTT.

The rearrangement uses TRBV10-2 and TRBJ2-1; D remains unclear. Between the trimmed V and J ends, which lost 8 bases and 3 bases, there was a span of 8 bases. The CDR3 consists of 12 residues. Germline CDR1 and CDR2: WSHSY and SAAADI. The CDR3 is CASGASYNEQFF. CDR3 coding DNA: TGCGCCAGCGGAGCCAGCTACAATGAGCAGTTCTTC.

This rearrangement joins TRBV14 to TRBJ2-7, with D uncertain. This CDR3 region has 14 residues. V dropped 0 bases and J dropped 4 bases, with 10 bases sitting between them. CDR1 SGHDN and CDR2 FVKESK come from the germline V gene. CDR3 protein: CASSQDLVQYEQYF. CDR3 nucleotide sequence: TGTGCCAGCAGCCAAGATCTCGTCCAGTACGAGCAGTACTTC.

The gene calls are TRBV18 and TRBJ2-7; 13 positions agree with TRBD2. This CDR3 is built from 17 residues. The V gene end was trimmed by 2 bases and the J gene end by 2 bases; junction bases not matched to a gene: 6. CDR1 is KGHSH, CDR2 LQKENI, per germline. The CDR3 protein is CASSPGTSGTLTYEQYF. The CDR3 DNA reads as TGTGCCAGCTCACCAGGGACTAGCGGGACCCTCACCTACGAGCAGTACTTC.

The genes are TRBV2 and TRBJ2-2, with D possibly TRBD2 on 5 matching bases. This CDR3 has 16 amino acids. Germline V gene data show CDR1 as SNHLY and CDR2 as FYNNEI. Trimming pared 2 bases from V and 7 bases from J, leaving 17 bases between. In DNA form, the CDR3 reads TGTGCCAGCAGTGAACTAGCTCGAGGGCCGGTCGGGGAGCTGTTTTTT. Translating gives CASSELARGPVGELFF.